The T cell receptor beta chain under discussion was sequenced for a study of human T cells and chemical hapten exposure. Study details: Largely, small differences in pooled library volume made per-sample TCR yields vary.

In the original workflow: Sequenced samples showed a median of 95,638 TCRs each, with counts running from around 20,000 to 690,000. Via MiXCR, TCRdb re-called the 5' RACE reads, giving one row per CDR3 protein. Here the V and J calls rest on TCRdb's processing, not on the authors' analysis. The sample has tens of thousands of distinct CDR3 sequences, less than 20% seen once. Unfractionated whole blood was the source from which total RNA was extracted. This CDR3 is 14 amino acids long. Trimming removed 2 bases at V and 4 bases at J, with 12 bases between. The chain is built from TRBV12-3 or TRBV12-4 and TRBJ2-7, with D maybe TRBD2 (7 bases). The clonotype comes from a female donor in good health. For the CDR3, the DNA is TGTGCCAGCAGTTTATGGGAGGGGGGTTACGAGCAGTACTTC. Translation gives CASSLWEGGYEQYF.